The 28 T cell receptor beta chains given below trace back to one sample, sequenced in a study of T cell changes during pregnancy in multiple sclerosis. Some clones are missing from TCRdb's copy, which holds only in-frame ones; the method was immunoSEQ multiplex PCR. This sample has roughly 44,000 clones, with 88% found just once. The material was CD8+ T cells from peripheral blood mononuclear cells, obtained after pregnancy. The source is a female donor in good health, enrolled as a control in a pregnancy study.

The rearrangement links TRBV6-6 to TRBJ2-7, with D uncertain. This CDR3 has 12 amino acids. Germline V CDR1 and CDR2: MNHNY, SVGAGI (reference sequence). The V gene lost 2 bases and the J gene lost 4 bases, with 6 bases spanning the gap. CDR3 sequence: CASSYPRYEQYF. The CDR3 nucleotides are TGTGCCAGCAGTTACCCTCGGTACGAGCAGTACTTC.

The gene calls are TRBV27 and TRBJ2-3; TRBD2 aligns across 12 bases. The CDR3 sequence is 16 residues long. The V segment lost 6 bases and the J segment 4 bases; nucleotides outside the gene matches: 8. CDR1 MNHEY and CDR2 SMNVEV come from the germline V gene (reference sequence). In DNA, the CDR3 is TGTGCCAGCAGCGACACTAGCGGGGGGTTAGCAGATACGCAGTATTTT. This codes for CASSDTSGGLADTQYF.

This CDR3 is CASLGSGANVLTF. In DNA form, the CDR3 reads TGTGCCAGCCTTGGCTCTGGGGCCAACGTCCTGACTTTC. This sequence joins TRBV30 and TRBJ2-6; D gene ambiguous. This CDR3 comprises 13 residues. The germline CDR1 and CDR2 sequences are GTSNPN and SVGIG (reference sequence). V was cut by 8 bases and J by 0 bases, with 8 bases left in between. The full variable domain, rest sourced from reference TRBV30 and TRBJ2-6, is SQTIHQWPATLVQPVGSPLSLECTVEGTSNPNLYWYRQAAGRGLQLLFYSVGIGQISSEVPQNLSASRPQDRQFILSSKKLLLSDSGFYLCASLGSGANVLTFGAGSRLTVL.

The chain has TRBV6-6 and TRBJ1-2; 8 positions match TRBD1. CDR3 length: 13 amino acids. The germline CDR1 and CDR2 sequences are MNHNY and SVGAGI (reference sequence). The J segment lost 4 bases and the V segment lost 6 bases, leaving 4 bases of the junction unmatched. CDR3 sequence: CASSSTGAYGYTF. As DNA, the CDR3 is TGTGCCAGCAGCTCGACAGGGGCCTATGGCTACACCTTC.

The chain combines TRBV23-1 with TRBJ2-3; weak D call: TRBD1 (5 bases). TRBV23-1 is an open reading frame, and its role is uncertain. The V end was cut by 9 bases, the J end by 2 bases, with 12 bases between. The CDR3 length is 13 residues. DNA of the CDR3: TGCGCCAGGGCAGGGCCCTTCACAGATACGCAGTATTTT. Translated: CARAGPFTDTQYF.

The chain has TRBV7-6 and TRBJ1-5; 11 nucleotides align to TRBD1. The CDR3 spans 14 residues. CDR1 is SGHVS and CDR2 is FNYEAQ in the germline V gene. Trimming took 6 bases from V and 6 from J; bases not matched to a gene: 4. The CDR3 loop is CASSPDRGRQPQHF. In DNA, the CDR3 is TGTGCCAGCAGTCCGGACAGGGGGCGTCAGCCCCAGCATTTT. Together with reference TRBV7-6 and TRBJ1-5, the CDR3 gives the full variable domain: GAGVSQSPRYKVTKRGQDVALRCDPISGHVSLYWYRQALGQGPEFLTYFNYEAQQDKSGLPNDRFSAERPEGSISTLTIQRTEQRDSAMYRCASSPDRGRQPQHFGDGTRLSIL.

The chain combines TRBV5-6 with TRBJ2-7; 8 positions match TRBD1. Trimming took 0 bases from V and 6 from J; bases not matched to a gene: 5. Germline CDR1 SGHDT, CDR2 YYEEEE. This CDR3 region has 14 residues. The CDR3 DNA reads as TGTGCCAGCAGCTTGGATGCCAGGGGGCTCGAGCAGTACTTC. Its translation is CASSLDARGLEQYF.

The CDR3 is CASGGQGVSEAFF. CDR3 nucleotides: TGTGCCAGCGGAGGACAGGGAGTATCTGAAGCTTTCTTT. The chain joins TRBV27 to TRBJ1-1; 8 bases align to TRBD1. In germline, CDR1 is MNHEY, CDR2 SMNVEV (reference sequence). The CDR3 consists of 13 residues. Trimming removed 8 bases from V and 6 bases from J; junction bases left unmatched: 8.

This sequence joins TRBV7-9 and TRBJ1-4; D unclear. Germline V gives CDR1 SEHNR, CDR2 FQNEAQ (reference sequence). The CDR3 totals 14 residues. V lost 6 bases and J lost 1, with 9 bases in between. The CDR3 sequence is CASSFRETNEKLFF. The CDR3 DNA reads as TGTGCCAGCAGTTTCCGGGAAACTAATGAAAAACTGTTTTTT.

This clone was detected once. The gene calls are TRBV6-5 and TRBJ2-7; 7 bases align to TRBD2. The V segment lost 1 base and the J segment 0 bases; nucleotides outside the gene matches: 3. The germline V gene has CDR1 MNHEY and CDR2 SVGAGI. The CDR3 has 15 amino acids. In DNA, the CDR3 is TGTGCCAGCAGTTACTGGCGGGGGTCCTCCTACGAGCAGTACTTC. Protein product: CASSYWRGSSYEQYF.

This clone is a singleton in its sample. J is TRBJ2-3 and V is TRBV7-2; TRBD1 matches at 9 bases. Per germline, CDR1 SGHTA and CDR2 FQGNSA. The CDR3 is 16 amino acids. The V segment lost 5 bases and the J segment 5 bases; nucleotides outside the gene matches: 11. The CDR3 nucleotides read TGTGCCAGCAGCCCTCTCCGGGACAGGGCGGTAGATACGCAGTATTTT. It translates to CASSPLRDRAVDTQYF.

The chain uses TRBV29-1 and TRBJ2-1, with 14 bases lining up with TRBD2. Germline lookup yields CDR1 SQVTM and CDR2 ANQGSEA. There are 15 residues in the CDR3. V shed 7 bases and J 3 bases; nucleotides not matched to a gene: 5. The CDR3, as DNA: TGCAGCGCGGGACTAGCGGGGGCCATCTACAATGAGCAGTTCTTC. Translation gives CSAGLAGAIYNEQFF.

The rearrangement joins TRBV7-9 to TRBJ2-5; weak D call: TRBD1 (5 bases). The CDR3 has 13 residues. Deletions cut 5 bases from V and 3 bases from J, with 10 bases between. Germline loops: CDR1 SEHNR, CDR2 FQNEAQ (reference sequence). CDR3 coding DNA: TGTGCCAGCAGCCCCCCAGGGAAAGAGACCCAGTACTTC. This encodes CASSPPGKETQYF. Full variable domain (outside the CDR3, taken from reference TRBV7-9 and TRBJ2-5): DTGVSQNPRHKITKRGQNVTFRCDPISEHNRLYWYRQTLGQGPEFLTYFQNEAQLEKSRLLSDRFSAERPKGSFSTLEIQRTEQGDSAMYLCASSPPGKETQYFGPGTRLLVL.

DNA for the CDR3: TGTGCCAGCAGCGCCCAACAGGGGACTAACTATGGCTACACCTTC. Encoded protein: CASSAQQGTNYGYTF. The chain combines TRBV9 with TRBJ1-2; 7 bases are shared with TRBD1. Germline CDR1 is SGDLS and CDR2 is YYNGEE. The CDR3 length is 15 residues. V trimming: 3 bases; J trimming: 0 bases; junction bases outside the gene matches: 5.

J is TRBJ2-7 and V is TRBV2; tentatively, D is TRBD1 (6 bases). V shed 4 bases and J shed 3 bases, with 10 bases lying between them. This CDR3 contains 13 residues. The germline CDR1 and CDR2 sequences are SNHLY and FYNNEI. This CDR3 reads CASSAGDFYEQYF. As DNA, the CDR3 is TGTGCCAGCAGTGCAGGGGATTTCTACGAGCAGTACTTC. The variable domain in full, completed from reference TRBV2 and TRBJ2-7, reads EPEVTQTPSHQVTQMGQEVILRCVPISNHLYFYWYRQILGQKVEFLVSFYNNEISEKSEIFDDQFSVERPDGSNFTLKIRSTKLEDSAMYFCASSAGDFYEQYFGPGTRLTVT.

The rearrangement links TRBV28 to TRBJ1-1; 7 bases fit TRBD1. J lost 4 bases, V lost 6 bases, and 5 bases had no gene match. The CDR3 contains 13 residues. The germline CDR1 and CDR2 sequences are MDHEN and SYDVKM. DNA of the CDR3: TGTGCCAGCAGGCCAGGGGGGCCCACTGAAGCTTTCTTT. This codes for CASRPGGPTEAFF.

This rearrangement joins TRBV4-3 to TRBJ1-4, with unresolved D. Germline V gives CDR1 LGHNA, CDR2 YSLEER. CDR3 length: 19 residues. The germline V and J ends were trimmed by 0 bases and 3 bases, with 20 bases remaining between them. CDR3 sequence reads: CASSQDGIPPMGSNEKLFF. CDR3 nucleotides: TGCGCCAGCAGCCAAGACGGGATCCCCCCGATGGGGTCTAATGAAAAACTGTTTTTT.

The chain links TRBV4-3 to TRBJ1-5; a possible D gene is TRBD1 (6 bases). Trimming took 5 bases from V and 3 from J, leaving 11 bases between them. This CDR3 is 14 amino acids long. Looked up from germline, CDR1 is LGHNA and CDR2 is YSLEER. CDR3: CASSEDSLNQPQHF. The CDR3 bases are TGCGCCAGCAGCGAGGACAGTCTCAATCAGCCCCAGCATTTT.

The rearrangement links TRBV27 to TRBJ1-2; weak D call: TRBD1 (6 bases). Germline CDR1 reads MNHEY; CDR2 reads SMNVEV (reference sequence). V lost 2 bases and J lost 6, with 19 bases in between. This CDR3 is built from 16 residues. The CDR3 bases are TGTGCCAGCAGTTTAGCCGTGTACCCAGGGGCGGATGGCTACACCTTC. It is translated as CASSLAVYPGADGYTF.

This chain's CDR3 is CASRPPGQGNTGELFF. DNA of the CDR3: TGTGCCAGCAGACCCCCGGGACAGGGGAACACCGGGGAGCTGTTTTTT. The rearrangement joins TRBV9 to TRBJ2-2, with 9 bases identical to TRBD1. The CDR3 loop spans 16 amino acids. CDR1 and CDR2 (germline): SGDLS, YYNGEE. J was trimmed by 1 base and V by 5 bases; bases with no gene match: 6.

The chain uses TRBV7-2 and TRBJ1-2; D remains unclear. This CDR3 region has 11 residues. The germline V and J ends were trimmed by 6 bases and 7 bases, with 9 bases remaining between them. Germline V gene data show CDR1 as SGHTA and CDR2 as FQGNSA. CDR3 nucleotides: TGTGCCAGCAGGTCCTCGGGTGGCTACACCTTC. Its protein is CASRSSGGYTF.

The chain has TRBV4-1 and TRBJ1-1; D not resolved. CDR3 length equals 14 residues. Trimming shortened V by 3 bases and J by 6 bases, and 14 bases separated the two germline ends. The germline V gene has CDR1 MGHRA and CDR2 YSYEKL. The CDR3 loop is CASSQPVGVPEAFF. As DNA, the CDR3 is TGCGCCAGCAGCCAGCCCGTCGGGGTCCCTGAAGCTTTCTTT.

Here the CDR3 reads CASSPGTNRDEQFF. CDR3 coding DNA: TGCGCCAGCAGCCCCGGGACTAACCGAGATGAGCAGTTCTTC. This chain uses TRBV4-1 with TRBJ2-1, with 7 bases that match TRBD2. CDR3 length equals 14 residues. The junction had 8 bases not matched to a gene; V was cut back by 4 bases and J by 8 bases. Germline values: CDR1 MGHRA, CDR2 YSYEKL.

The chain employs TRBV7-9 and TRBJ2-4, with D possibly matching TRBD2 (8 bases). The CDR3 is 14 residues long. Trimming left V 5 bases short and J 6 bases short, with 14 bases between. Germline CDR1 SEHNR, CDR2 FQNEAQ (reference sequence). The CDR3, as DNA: TGTGCCAGCAGCCACGGGAGGGGGCGAAACATTCAGTACTTC. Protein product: CASSHGRGRNIQYF.

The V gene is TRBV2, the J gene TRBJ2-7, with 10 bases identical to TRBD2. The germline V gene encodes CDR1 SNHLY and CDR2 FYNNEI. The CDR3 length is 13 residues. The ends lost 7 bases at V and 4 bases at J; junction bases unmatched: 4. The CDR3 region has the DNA TGTGCCAGCAATGGACTAGCGGATTACGAGCAGTACTTC. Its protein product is CASNGLADYEQYF.

CDR3 DNA sequence: TGCGCCAGCAGCGAGGGAGGTGGCACTGAAGCTTTCTTT. Translation: CASSEGGGTEAFF. The V call is TRBV5-1, the J call TRBJ1-1; D unclear. CDR3 length: 13 residues. CDR1 is SGHRS, CDR2 YFSETQ, per germline. Between the trimmed V and J ends, which lost 4 bases and 4 bases, there was a span of 11 bases.

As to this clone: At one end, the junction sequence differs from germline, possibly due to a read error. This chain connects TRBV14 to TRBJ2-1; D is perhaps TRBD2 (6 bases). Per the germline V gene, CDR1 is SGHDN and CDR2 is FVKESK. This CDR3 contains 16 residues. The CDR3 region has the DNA TGTGCCGGCAGCCAAGACCCGGGAGACTCCTACAATGAGCAGTTCTTC. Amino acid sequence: CAGSQDPGDSYNEQFF.

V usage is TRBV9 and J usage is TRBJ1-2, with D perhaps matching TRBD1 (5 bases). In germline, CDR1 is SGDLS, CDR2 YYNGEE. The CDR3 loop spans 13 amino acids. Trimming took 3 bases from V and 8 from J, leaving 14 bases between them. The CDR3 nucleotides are TGTGCCAGCAGCGCCCCTGGGGGGAAAGGCTACACCTTC. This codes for CASSAPGGKGYTF.